Presented here are 19 T cell receptor beta chains from one specimen sequenced in a study of beta chain features in type 1 diabetes. TCRB transcripts that were expressed got sequenced, as all of the isolated RNA had been reverse transcribed. Assay: immunoSEQ multiplex PCR; the TCRdb copy retains only in-frame clones and omits some. This sample has under 130,000 clones, with 25% to 35% found just once. General study findings and limits: A moderate, significant TCRB CDR3 shortening appeared in type 1 diabetes across four CD4+ subsets.

For these receptors, no antigen is known. Sample: central memory CD4+ T cells from blood. Receptors originate from a woman under 30 with type 1 diabetes.

Only a few counts were recorded for this clone. The chain links TRBV7-2 to TRBJ2-5; 7 nucleotides match TRBD1. This CDR3 has 12 residues. CDR1 and CDR2 from the germline V gene are SGHTA and FQGNSA. V shed 5 bases, J shed 8 bases, and the junction held 5 bases outside the gene matches. CDR3 sequence: CASSLQGRTQYF. DNA for the CDR3: TGTGCCAGCAGCCTACAGGGGAGAACCCAGTACTTC.

This clone was counted only a few times. The rearrangement links TRBV10-2 to TRBJ1-1, with D possibly being TRBD1 (6 bases). Germline V gene data show CDR1 as WSHSY and CDR2 as SAAADI. This CDR3 spans 15 amino acids. V lost 2 bases and J lost 1, with 11 bases in between. CDR3 region: CASSEVGTKNTEAFF. CDR3 nucleotides: TGCGCCAGCAGTGAGGTTGGGACAAAGAACACTGAAGCTTTCTTT.

CDR3 sequence: CASSVSNEQYF. The CDR3 nucleotides are TGTGCCAGCAGCGTTAGCAACGAGCAGTACTTC. The rearrangement links TRBV7-8 to TRBJ2-7; D remains ambiguous. Between the trimmed V and J ends, which lost 5 bases and 5 bases, there was a span of 7 bases. Per the germline V gene, CDR1 is SGHVS and CDR2 is FQNEAQ. CDR3 length: 11 residues.

V gene TRBV7-9 combines with J gene TRBJ2-2; 8 positions match TRBD1. CDR1 and CDR2 from the germline V gene are SEHNR and FQNEAQ (reference sequence). V was clipped by 1 base and J by 4 bases; unmatched bases: 14. This CDR3 region has 19 residues. CDR3 sequence reads: CASSLERTGSSRGTGELFF. CDR3 coding DNA: TGTGCCAGCAGCTTAGAACGGACAGGGTCGTCCAGGGGCACCGGGGAGCTGTTTTTT. Full variable domain (outside the CDR3, taken from reference TRBV7-9 and TRBJ2-2): DTGVSQNPRHKITKRGQNVTFRCDPISEHNRLYWYRQTLGQGPEFLTYFQNEAQLEKSRLLSDRFSAERPKGSFSTLEIQRTEQGDSAMYLCASSLERTGSSRGTGELFFGEGSRLTVL.

The V call is TRBV7-9, the J call TRBJ2-5; perhaps TRBD1 as D (6 bases). The closer fit of TRBJ2-7 to the DNA end suggests the J call may be wrong. The CDR3 covers 13 residues. Germline V gene sequence: CDR1 SEHNR, CDR2 FQNEAQ (reference sequence). Here the CDR3 reads CASSRDRYYEQYF. The CDR3 DNA follows: TGTGCCAGCAGCCGAGACAGGTACTACGAGCAGTACTTC.

The table lists this clone with a few counts. This chain joins TRBV4-1 and TRBJ2-1; 11 nucleotides match TRBD2. Germline V CDR1 and CDR2: MGHRA, YSYEKL. With V trimmed by 3 bases and J by 10 bases, 5 bases remained unmatched. This CDR3 comprises 14 residues. The chain's CDR3 is CASSHLAGGDEQFF. CDR3 nucleotide sequence: TGCGCCAGCAGCCACCTAGCGGGAGGTGACGAGCAGTTCTTC.

This clone came up a few times. CDR3 DNA sequence: TGCAGCGTTGAATCCATGGTTACAGCCACAGATACGCAGTATTTT. Encoded protein: CSVESMVTATDTQYF. This chain links TRBV29-1 with TRBJ2-3, with D unresolved. The CDR3 contains 15 residues. The germline CDR1 and CDR2 sequences are SQVTM and ANQGSEA. V was trimmed by 2 bases and J by 2 bases, leaving 14 bases between them.

J is TRBJ2-7 and V is TRBV5-4; a possible D gene is TRBD1 (6 bases). V was pared by 4 bases and J by 8 bases, with 25 bases between. The CDR3 has 16 amino acids. The germline V gene encodes CDR1 SGHNT and CDR2 YYREEE (reference sequence). CDR3 sequence (DNA): TGTGCCAGCAGCCCCCGTCAGGGGAACATTGCCAAAAAGCAGTACTTC. This translates into CASSPRQGNIAKKQYF.

This chain links TRBV5-4 with TRBJ2-7; perhaps TRBD1 as D (5 bases). This CDR3 is 14 amino acids long. The germline V and J ends were trimmed by 5 bases and 2 bases, with 14 bases remaining between them. Germline assignment: CDR1 SGHNT and CDR2 YYREEE (reference sequence). CDR3 nucleotide sequence: TGTGCCAGCAGGAGACAGATCTTTCCCTACGAGCAGTACTTC. Translating gives CASRRQIFPYEQYF.

J is TRBJ2-5 and V is TRBV7-7, with 9 bases lining up with TRBD2. The CDR3 is made up of 16 amino acids. V dropped 5 bases and J dropped 5; count of bases not matched to a gene: 12. Germline V gene data show CDR1 as SSHAT and CDR2 as FNYEAQ (reference sequence). CDR3 residues: CASSQTSGLRVETQYF. The CDR3 DNA reads as TGTGCCAGCAGCCAAACTAGCGGGCTACGGGTGGAGACCCAGTACTTC.

Notes on this clone: Relative to the germline gene, one junction end is altered; a read error may explain this. The V and J genes are TRBV7-2 and TRBJ2-1, with 14 bases identical to TRBD2. The CDR3 extends over 16 amino acids. From germline, CDR1 is SGHTA and CDR2 FQGNSA. In DNA form, the CDR3 reads TGTGCCAGCAGCCCAGGGACTAGCGGGAGAAACAAGGAGCAGTTCTTC. As protein: CASSPGTSGRNKEQFF.

J is TRBJ2-7 and V is TRBV2; 8 bases match TRBD2. Germline loops: CDR1 SNHLY, CDR2 FYNNEI. After removal of 8 bases from V and 5 bases from J, the junction contained 5 bases not matched to a gene. The CDR3 runs 12 residues. CDR3: CASGTSLHEQYF. CDR3 sequence (DNA): TGTGCCAGCGGGACTAGTCTCCACGAGCAGTACTTC.

In its sample, this clone was seen a few times. CDR3 loop: CASSLIGGGTRNEQFF. Written as DNA, the CDR3 is TGTGCCAGCAGCTTAATTGGTGGGGGGACTAGGAATGAGCAGTTCTTC. V and J are TRBV7-3 and TRBJ2-1; 8 bases match TRBD2. The V gene's germline CDR1 is SGHTA and CDR2 FQGTGA. V dropped 1 base and J dropped 7; count of bases not matched to a gene: 9. The CDR3 runs to 16 residues.

As regards this clone: Within the sample, other DNA sequences also encode this same CDR3. The V gene is TRBV5-1, the J gene TRBJ2-1; D gene ambiguous. V lost 0 bases and J lost 0, with 4 bases in between. The CDR3 length is 14 residues. The germline V gene encodes CDR1 SGHRS and CDR2 YFSETQ. The CDR3 coding sequence is TGCGCCAGCAGCTTGGCGAGCTCCTACAATGAGCAGTTCTTC. Translating gives CASSLASSYNEQFF.

This clone was detected only a few times. The CDR3 region has the DNA TGTGCCAGCAGTCCCACCAGGGGTAGGAGCTATGGCTACACCTTC. As protein: CASSPTRGRSYGYTF. V usage is TRBV28 and J usage is TRBJ1-2; the D gene is possibly TRBD1 (6 bases). Germline V CDR1 and CDR2: MDHEN, SYDVKM. The V and J ends lost 5 bases and 4 bases respectively, with 17 bases between them. The CDR3 is 15 amino acids.

This clone was seen more than once but under ten times. The chain recombines TRBV11-2 with TRBJ1-5, with D hard to call. Trimming took off 0 bases at V and 7 bases at J, with 7 bases between the two ends. The CDR3 has 13 amino acids. Per germline, CDR1 SGHAT and CDR2 FQNNGV. CDR3 region: CASSLDLLQPQHF. In DNA form, the CDR3 reads TGTGCCAGCAGCTTAGATCTCCTCCAGCCCCAGCATTTT.

The chain carries TRBV14 and TRBJ2-1, with D hard to call. CDR1 is SGHDN, CDR2 FVKESK, per germline. The V gene lost 1 base and the J gene lost 0 bases, with 4 bases spanning the gap. The CDR3 runs to 14 residues. The CDR3 DNA reads TGTGCCAGCAGCCAAGCGAGCTCCTACAATGAGCAGTTCTTC. As protein: CASSQASSYNEQFF.

This clone was found once. The rearrangement joins TRBV28 to TRBJ1-2, with unresolved D. The CDR3 is 11 amino acids. Germline lookup yields CDR1 MDHEN and CDR2 SYDVKM. The V end lost 3 bases, the J end lost 6 bases, and 5 bases lay between the germline ends. The CDR3 nucleotides read TGTGCCAGCAGTTTTTTCGATGGCTACACCTTC. This codes for CASSFFDGYTF.

V gene TRBV30 combines with J gene TRBJ2-3; 7 bases fit TRBD2. Per germline, CDR1 GTSNPN and CDR2 SVGIG (reference sequence). The CDR3 runs 17 residues. V lost 3 bases and J lost 0; bases outside the gene matches: 12. CDR3 protein: CAWRGKRRGGSTDTQYF. DNA for the CDR3: TGTGCCTGGAGGGGAAAAAGGCGGGGAGGGAGCACAGATACGCAGTATTTT.